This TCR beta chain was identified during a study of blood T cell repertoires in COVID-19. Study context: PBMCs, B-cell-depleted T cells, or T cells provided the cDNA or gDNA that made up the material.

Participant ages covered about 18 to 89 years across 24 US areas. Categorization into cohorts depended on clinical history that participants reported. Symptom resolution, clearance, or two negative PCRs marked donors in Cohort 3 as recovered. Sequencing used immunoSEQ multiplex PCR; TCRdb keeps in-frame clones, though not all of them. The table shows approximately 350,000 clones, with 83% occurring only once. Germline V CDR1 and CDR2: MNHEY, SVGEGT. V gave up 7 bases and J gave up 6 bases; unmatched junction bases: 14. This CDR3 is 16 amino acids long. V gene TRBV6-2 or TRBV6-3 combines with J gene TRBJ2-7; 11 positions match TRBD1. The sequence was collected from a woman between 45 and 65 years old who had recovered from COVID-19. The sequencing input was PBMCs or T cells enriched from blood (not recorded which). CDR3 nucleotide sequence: TGTGCCAGCACCCCATCAAGGACAGGGGGCTCGAGCGAGCAGTACTTC. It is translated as CASTPSRTGGSSEQYF.